What follows are 30 T cell receptor beta chains derived from one specimen sequenced in a study of identifying expanded T cells in peripheral blood. Sequencing used immunoSEQ multiplex PCR; TCRdb keeps in-frame clones, though not all of them. This sample has tens of thousands of clones, with approximately 88% found just once. The sequencing input was blood. These receptors originate from a person between 18 and 75 years old in good health.

Regarding this clone: Other DNA variants within this sample encode the same CDR3. J is TRBJ2-7 and V is TRBV30; either TRBD1 or TRBD2 may fit D (5 bases each). The length of the CDR3 is 14 residues. Germline V gene data show CDR1 as GTSNPN and CDR2 as SVGIG (reference sequence). The V end was cut by 0 bases, the J end by 0 bases, with 9 bases between. The CDR3 here is CAWSVGGSSYEQYF. The DNA for the CDR3 is TGTGCCTGGAGTGTTGGGGGTAGCTCCTACGAGCAGTACTTC.

J is TRBJ2-5 and V is TRBV27; D may be TRBD1 (5 bases). Trimming took off 11 bases at V and 4 bases at J, with 17 bases between the two ends. Germline CDR1 MNHEY, CDR2 SMNVEV (reference sequence). This CDR3 region has 13 residues. This CDR3 is CAAGHEVTETQYF. The CDR3 DNA is TGTGCCGCAGGGCACGAAGTCACAGAGACCCAGTACTTC.

The sample holds one count of this clone. The chain carries TRBV11-2 and TRBJ1-5; D possibly corresponds to TRBD1 (5 bases). The CDR3 consists of 15 residues. V was clipped by 5 bases and J by 3 bases, with 14 bases between them. Germline values: CDR1 SGHAT, CDR2 FQNNGV. CDR3 DNA sequence: TGTGCCAGCAGCCAAAACGGGGCCTTCAATCAGCCCCAGCATTTT. It is translated as CASSQNGAFNQPQHF.

This chain connects TRBV7-9 to TRBJ2-5, with 12 bases that match TRBD2. J gave up 5 bases and V 4 bases, and 8 bases lay outside the gene matches. The CDR3 runs to 16 residues. Germline V gives CDR1 SEHNR, CDR2 FQNEAQ (reference sequence). CDR3 sequence: CASSSRTGTSGETQYF. DNA for the CDR3: TGTGCCAGCAGCTCTCGGACCGGGACTAGCGGGGAGACCCAGTACTTC.

In its sample, this clone was seen once. This rearrangement joins TRBV5-1 to TRBJ1-2; no clear D gene. CDR3 size: 14 residues. The germline CDR1 and CDR2 sequences are SGHRS and YFSETQ. Trimming cost V 2 bases and J 0 bases, with 8 bases left between them. The CDR3 bases are TGCGCCAGCAGCTTTCAGGCAGCTAACTATGGCTACACCTTC. Its translation: CASSFQAANYGYTF. Full variable domain (missing parts from reference TRBV5-1 and TRBJ1-2): KAGVTQTPRYLIKTRGQQVTLSCSPISGHRSVSWYQQTPGQGLQFLFEYFSETQRNKGNFPGRFSGRQFSNSRSEMNVSTLELGDSALYLCASSFQAANYGYTFGSGTRLTVV.

This rearrangement joins TRBV4-1 to TRBJ1-4; 8 positions agree with TRBD1. J gave up 4 bases and V 4 bases, and 8 bases lay outside the gene matches. CDR1 and CDR2 (germline): MGHRA, YSYEKL. The CDR3 loop spans 16 amino acids. CDR3 in DNA: TGCGCCAGCAGCCCGCGCAGGGGGCTTGGTAATGAAAAACTGTTTTTT. This translates into CASSPRRGLGNEKLFF.

Comment on this clone: A read error may account for a junction end that differs from germline. The V gene is TRBV4-2, the J gene TRBJ2-3; D call uncertain. The V gene's germline CDR1 is LGHNA and CDR2 YNFKEQ. This CDR3 is built from 16 residues. In DNA form, the CDR3 reads TGTGCCAGCAGCCAAGAATCCCTTCCTCGCACAGATGCGCAGTATTTT. Its protein product is CASSQESLPRTDAQYF.

J is TRBJ1-2 and V is TRBV6-6; 8 bases line up with TRBD1. The V segment lost 10 bases and the J segment 4 bases; nucleotides outside the gene matches: 11. The CDR3 consists of 14 residues. Looked up from germline, CDR1 is MNHNY and CDR2 is SVGAGI (reference sequence). Here the CDR3 reads CATRDRSRIYGYTF. Here the CDR3 DNA reads TGTGCCACCCGGGACAGGAGCCGAATCTATGGCTACACCTTC.

The V and J genes are TRBV5-6 and TRBJ1-5; TRBD1 matches at 9 bases. With 4 bases clipped from V and 2 bases from J, the junction kept 7 bases outside the gene matches. The CDR3 covers 16 residues. The germline CDR1 and CDR2 sequences are SGHDT and YYEEEE. CDR3 protein: CASSPGTGLRNQPQHF. In DNA form, the CDR3 reads TGTGCCAGCAGCCCCGGGACAGGGTTGCGCAATCAGCCCCAGCATTTT.

Regarding this clone: The sample has other DNA sequences that encode this CDR3 too. This chain uses TRBV7-3 with TRBJ2-5; 10 bases are a match to TRBD2. The CDR3 length is 15 residues. Trimming at V came to 0 bases and at J to 3 bases, leaving 1 base not matched to a gene. Germline CDR1 SGHTA, CDR2 FQGTGA. The CDR3 bases are TGTGCCAGCAGCTTAACCGGGACTAGCGAAGAGACCCAGTACTTC. Translating it yields CASSLTGTSEETQYF.

The V gene is TRBV10-2, the J gene TRBJ1-5, with 12 bases aligning to TRBD1. CDR1 is WSHSY, CDR2 SAAADI, per germline. CDR3 size: 16 residues. Trimming at V came to 5 bases and at J to 6 bases, leaving 8 bases not matched to a gene. In nucleotides, the CDR3 is TGCGCCAGCAGTCTTACCGGGACAGGGGGCGGTCAGCCCCAGCATTTT. Its translation is CASSLTGTGGGQPQHF.

The count of this clone is one. The chain is built from TRBV28 and TRBJ1-2, with 8 bases that match TRBD1. The V segment lost 6 bases and the J segment 7 bases; nucleotides outside the gene matches: 7. CDR3 length: 13 residues. Germline V gene sequence: CDR1 MDHEN, CDR2 SYDVKM. For the CDR3, the DNA is TGTGCCAGCAGCCCGGACAGGGTCCTTGGCTACACCTTC. It is translated as CASSPDRVLGYTF.

This chain uses TRBV27 with TRBJ2-1, with 7 bases matching TRBD1. Germline CDR1 reads MNHEY; CDR2 reads SMNVEV (reference sequence). V lost 7 bases and J lost 3; bases outside the gene matches: 9. The CDR3 spans 15 residues. CDR3 in DNA: TGTGCCAGCAACAGAGGGGGCCGCGTCTACAATGAGCAGTTCTTC. As protein: CASNRGGRVYNEQFF.

The chain combines TRBV6-5 with TRBJ2-7; the D is unclear. The V and J ends lost 0 bases and 7 bases respectively, with 10 bases between them. Germline CDR1 is MNHEY and CDR2 is SVGAGI. The CDR3 is made up of 13 amino acids. The CDR3 sequence is CASSYSRAVEQYF. Written as DNA, the CDR3 is TGTGCCAGCAGTTACTCTAGGGCCGTTGAGCAGTACTTC.

There are a few counts of this clone. Other DNA sequences in this specimen translate into the identical CDR3. This sequence joins TRBV30 and TRBJ1-5; D remains ambiguous. The ends were cut back, 0 bases at V and 1 base at J, with 4 bases in the middle. The CDR3 extends over 13 amino acids. Germline CDR1 and CDR2: GTSNPN and SVGIG (reference sequence). The chain's CDR3 is CAWSVGSNQPQHF. For the CDR3, the DNA is TGTGCCTGGAGTGTGGGGAGCAATCAGCCCCAGCATTTT. Full variable domain (outside the CDR3, taken from reference TRBV30 and TRBJ1-5): SQTIHQWPATLVQPVGSPLSLECTVEGTSNPNLYWYRQAAGRGLQLLFYSVGIGQISSEVPQNLSASRPQDRQFILSSKKLLLSDSGFYLCAWSVGSNQPQHFGDGTRLSIL.

V usage is TRBV19 and J usage is TRBJ1-6, with a possible D match to TRBD1 (5 bases). CDR3 length: 16 amino acids. V was pared by 7 bases and J by 2 bases, with 15 bases between. Germline V CDR1 and CDR2: LNHDA, SQIVND (reference sequence). CDR3 sequence reads: CASTPGAITYNSPLHF. The CDR3, as DNA: TGTGCCAGTACCCCCGGGGCGATCACCTATAATTCACCCCTCCACTTT.

V usage is TRBV5-4 and J usage is TRBJ2-2; possible D gene TRBD2, 5 bases. The germline V gene encodes CDR1 SGHNT and CDR2 YYREEE (reference sequence). Trimming removed 2 bases from V and 8 bases from J, with 16 bases in between. CDR3 size: 15 residues. The CDR3 is CASSFGFGVAGELFF. The CDR3 DNA is TGTGCCAGCAGCTTTGGGTTCGGGGTCGCTGGGGAGCTGTTTTTT.

The J gene is TRBJ1-5, the V gene TRBV19, with TRBD1 identical over 12 bases. V trimming: 0 bases; J trimming: 7 bases; junction bases outside the gene matches: 1. The CDR3 length is 15 residues. The germline V gene encodes CDR1 LNHDA and CDR2 SQIVND (reference sequence). CDR3 region: CASSIDGTGGQPQHF. The CDR3 DNA reads as TGTGCCAGTAGTATAGATGGGACAGGGGGCCAGCCCCAGCATTTT.

This clone was found once. The genes are TRBV28 and TRBJ1-1; TRBD1 aligns across 9 bases. Trimming took 3 bases from V and 7 from J; bases not matched to a gene: 6. The length of the CDR3 is 14 residues. The V gene's germline CDR1 is MDHEN and CDR2 SYDVKM. CDR3: CASSFLGQGFEAFF. The CDR3 bases are TGTGCCAGCAGTTTTTTAGGACAGGGGTTTGAAGCTTTCTTT.

The rearrangement joins TRBV4-1 to TRBJ2-7; 10 nucleotides match TRBD2. The V gene's germline CDR1 is MGHRA and CDR2 YSYEKL. After removal of 2 bases from V and 1 base from J, the junction contained 2 bases not matched to a gene. The CDR3 contains 15 residues. The CDR3 DNA follows: TGCGCCAGCAGCCAACTAGCGGGAGAATCCTACGAGCAGTACTTC. This codes for CASSQLAGESYEQYF.

This clone has just a few counts. V gene TRBV7-3 combines with J gene TRBJ2-3; tentative D call: TRBD2 (7 bases). V lost 5 bases, J lost 4 bases, and 22 bases lay in between. CDR1 SGHTA and CDR2 FQGTGA come from the germline V gene. There are 17 residues in the CDR3. The CDR3 loop is CASSPSVGGGWADTQYF. CDR3 DNA: TGTGCCAGCAGCCCCTCGGTGGGAGGGGGGTGGGCAGATACGCAGTATTTT.

This rearrangement joins TRBV5-4 to TRBJ2-3; TRBD2 agrees at 8 bases. CDR3 size: 15 residues. Germline CDR1 and CDR2: SGHNT and YYREEE (reference sequence). Trimming at V came to 5 bases and at J to 8 bases, leaving 13 bases not matched to a gene. CDR3: CASSFGLAGKATQYF. The CDR3 coding sequence is TGTGCCAGCAGTTTTGGGTTAGCGGGAAAGGCTACGCAGTATTTT.

The CDR3 nucleotides are TGTGCCAGCAGTTTACGAGGGGGGACCTACAATGAGCAGTTCTTC. Its protein product is CASSLRGGTYNEQFF. This sequence joins TRBV27 and TRBJ2-1; either TRBD1 or TRBD2 may supply D (6 bases each). CDR3 length: 15 residues. Germline CDR1 and CDR2: MNHEY and SMNVEV (reference sequence). Trimming took off 2 bases at V and 2 bases at J, with 10 bases between the two ends.

The CDR3 DNA follows: TGTGCCAGTAACGGACAGGTCAAAGTTAGCAATGAGCAGTTCTTC. This encodes CASNGQVKVSNEQFF. The V gene is TRBV19, the J gene TRBJ2-1, with 7 bases fitting TRBD1. Trimming cost V 7 bases and J 6 bases; bases outside gene matches: 12. Germline V gene sequence: CDR1 LNHDA, CDR2 SQIVND (reference sequence). CDR3 length: 15 residues.

The rearrangement links TRBV7-2 to TRBJ1-3; 12 positions match TRBD1. J lost 4 bases, V lost 0 bases, and 7 bases had no gene match. CDR1 and CDR2 (germline): SGHTA, FQGNSA. CDR3 length: 18 residues. CDR3 coding DNA: TGTGCCAGCAGCTTAGCCTCCGGGACAGGGGGCGCGGGAAACACCATATATTTT. Translating gives CASSLASGTGGAGNTIYF.

This clone was picked up many times. The gene calls are TRBV6-4 and TRBJ2-2, with 8 positions matching TRBD2. The CDR3 covers 14 residues. V shed 3 bases, J shed 3 bases, and the junction held 0 bases outside the gene matches. Germline CDR1 reads MRHNA; CDR2 reads SNTAGT. The DNA for the CDR3 is TGTGCCAGCAGTGAGCGGGGGGACACCGGGGAGCTGTTTTTT. This translates into CASSERGDTGELFF.

The sample holds a few counts of this clone. This chain joins TRBV6-1 and TRBJ1-5, with D unresolved. CDR1 and CDR2 (germline): MNHNS, SASEGT. V lost 4 bases to trimming and J lost 4 bases, with 11 bases between them. The CDR3 totals 14 residues. CDR3 protein: CASSGRVDNQPQHF. The CDR3 DNA follows: TGTGCCAGCAGTGGCAGAGTTGATAATCAGCCCCAGCATTTT.

J is TRBJ2-7 and V is TRBV10-3; D not certain. Trimming took 2 bases from V and 2 from J, leaving 16 bases between them. Germline V lookup: CDR1 ENHRY, CDR2 SYGVKD. The CDR3 loop spans 16 amino acids. The chain's CDR3 is CAISEDDKGMAYEQYF. The CDR3 region has the DNA TGTGCCATCAGTGAGGATGACAAAGGGATGGCCTACGAGCAGTACTTC.

The CDR3 DNA reads TGCGCCAGCAGCTTGGCCGGATTACTACCGGGGAGTAGGGAGCTGTTTTTT. Its translation: CASSLAGLLPGSRELFF. This rearrangement joins TRBV5-1 to TRBJ2-2, with D tentatively TRBD2 (5 bases). CDR3 length equals 17 residues. V was clipped by 0 bases and J by 9 bases, with 21 bases between them. Germline V gene data show CDR1 as SGHRS and CDR2 as YFSETQ. Supplemented by reference TRBV5-1 and TRBJ2-2, the full variable domain reads KAGVTQTPRYLIKTRGQQVTLSCSPISGHRSVSWYQQTPGQGLQFLFEYFSETQRNKGNFPGRFSGRQFSNSRSEMNVSTLELGDSALYLCASSLAGLLPGSRELFFGEGSRLTVL.

This clone occurred once. The rearrangement uses TRBV10-3 and TRBJ1-2; perhaps TRBD1 as D (5 bases). This CDR3 is built from 15 residues. Germline V gene data show CDR1 as ENHRY and CDR2 as SYGVKD. V was shortened by 3 bases and J by 8 bases, with 19 bases between the two germline ends. In nucleotides, the CDR3 is TGTGCCATCAGTGACTCCCCCGGGGGTTCCGGCGGCTACACCTTC. Its translation is CAISDSPGGSGGYTF.